The 19 T cell receptor beta chains in this list originate from one sample, sequenced in a study of T-cell memory formation after mild COVID-19. TCRdb processed the 5' RACE reads anew with MiXCR; each CDR3 protein has one entry. The sample carries roughly 450,000 distinct CDR3 sequences, approximately 18% recorded once. The sequenced material came from PBMCs or a T cell subset sorted from them (not recorded which). The receptors derive from an adult woman who had mild COVID-19 (a few samples of this study predate the infection). Cell type and time point are not known.

There are many counts of this clonotype. The rearrangement uses TRBV4-3 and TRBJ2-7; 11 nucleotides agree with TRBD2. This CDR3 comprises 15 residues. The V segment lost 4 bases and the J segment 3 bases; nucleotides outside the gene matches: 5. CDR1 LGHNA and CDR2 YSLEER come from the germline V gene. The CDR3 spells CASSLGTSGRYEQYF. DNA for the CDR3: TGCGCCAGCAGCCTCGGGACTAGCGGCCGCTACGAGCAGTACTTC.

This clonotype has more than one count but fewer than ten. CDR3 DNA: TGTGCCAGCAGCTTAACGACCGGGACCCCGGAGCTGTTTTTT. This codes for CASSLTTGTPELFF. The rearrangement uses TRBV7-3 and TRBJ2-2, with D perhaps being TRBD1 or TRBD2 (5 bases each). Deletions cut 0 bases from V and 10 bases from J, with 12 bases between. Germline loops: CDR1 SGHTA, CDR2 FQGTGA. The CDR3 runs to 14 residues.

This clonotype was counted a single time. At one boundary the junction diverges from the germline segment, which might be a read error. The chain is built from TRBV15 and TRBJ1-3; D unclear. In germline, CDR1 is LNHNV, CDR2 YYDKDF (reference sequence). This CDR3 contains 17 residues. The CDR3 nucleotides are TGTTCCACCAGCAGAGATCAGATAGGCCTGTCTGGAAACACCATATATTTT. Residues: CSTSRDQIGLSGNTIYF. The full variable domain, its missing parts supplied by reference TRBV15 and TRBJ1-3, is DAMVIQNPRYQVTQFGKPVTLSCSQTLNHNVMYWYQQKSSQAPKLLFHYYDKDFNNEADTPDNFQSRRPNTSFCFLDIRSPGLGDTAMYLCSTSRDQIGLSGNTIYFGEGSWLTVV.

This clonotype was seen a few times. The chain uses TRBV20-1 and TRBJ1-1; D is unclear. Germline loops: CDR1 DFQATT, CDR2 SNEGSKA (reference sequence). The V gene lost 1 base and the J gene lost 6 bases, with 6 bases spanning the gap. The CDR3 consists of 11 residues. CDR3 in DNA: TGCAGTGCTAGAGGGGAAGCTGAAGCTTTCTTT. Translated: CSARGEAEAFF.

V and J are TRBV29-1 and TRBJ1-1, with 9 bases aligning to TRBD1. Trimming took 6 bases from V and 0 from J; bases not matched to a gene: 2. The germline gives CDR1 SQVTM, CDR2 ANQGSEA. The CDR3 totals 13 residues. CDR3 region: CSVRTGVNTEAFF. In DNA form, the CDR3 reads TGCAGCGTCCGGACAGGGGTGAACACTGAAGCTTTCTTT.

This clonotype was counted only a few times. The rearrangement joins TRBV20-1 to TRBJ2-3; no reliable D call. CDR1 and CDR2 (germline): DFQATT, SNEGSKA (reference sequence). The CDR3 has 11 residues. V lost 4 bases and J 4 bases, leaving 6 bases between the germline ends. CDR3 in amino acids: CSAIHADTQYF. The CDR3 DNA reads TGCAGTGCTATTCATGCAGATACGCAGTATTTT.

Only a few counts were recorded for this clonotype. This chain connects TRBV25-1 to TRBJ1-2; D ambiguous. V shed 3 bases and J shed 8 bases, with 13 bases lying between them. Germline-derived CDR1 and CDR2 are MGHDK and SYGVNS. The CDR3 totals 13 residues. CDR3 sequence reads: CASSELARRGYTF. As DNA, the CDR3 is TGTGCCAGCAGTGAGCTCGCGCGGCGAGGCTACACCTTC.

This clonotype occurred many times. The CDR3 protein is CASSPDRDSKANYGYTF. Here the CDR3 DNA reads TGTGCCAGCAGCCCAGACAGGGATTCCAAGGCTAACTATGGCTACACCTTC. The chain uses TRBV7-8 and TRBJ1-2; TRBD1 aligns across 7 bases. The CDR3 contains 17 residues. V trimming: 5 bases; J trimming: 0 bases; junction bases outside the gene matches: 12. CDR1 SGHVS and CDR2 FQNEAQ come from the germline V gene.

This clonotype was observed a few times. V and J are TRBV18 and TRBJ2-3; unclear D gene. The CDR3 totals 14 residues. CDR1 is KGHSH, CDR2 LQKENI, per germline. Deletions cut 3 bases from V and 0 bases from J, with 7 bases between. CDR3 amino acids: CASSPNLSTDTQYF. CDR3 DNA: TGTGCCAGCTCACCGAATCTGAGCACAGATACGCAGTATTTT.

The chain links TRBV4-3 to TRBJ1-2; tentatively, D is TRBD1 (5 bases). The ends were cut back, 0 bases at V and 4 bases at J, with 12 bases in the middle. The germline gives CDR1 LGHNA, CDR2 YSLEER. This CDR3 spans 15 amino acids. The CDR3 loop reads CASSQEGQGIYGYTF. Here the CDR3 DNA reads TGCGCCAGCAGCCAAGAGGGGCAAGGAATCTATGGCTACACCTTC.

J is TRBJ1-3 and V is TRBV7-9; no clear D gene. Deletions cut 4 bases from V and 0 bases from J, with 10 bases between. CDR3 length equals 15 residues. CDR1 is SEHNR and CDR2 is FQNEAQ in the germline V gene (reference sequence). The CDR3 loop reads CASSSPGISGNTIYF. The CDR3 bases are TGTGCCAGCAGCTCACCCGGGATCTCTGGAAACACCATATATTTT.

The chain recombines TRBV5-1 with TRBJ2-7; 9 bases line up with TRBD2. Looked up from germline, CDR1 is SGHRS and CDR2 is YFSETQ. The CDR3 contains 14 residues. J gave up 5 bases and V 4 bases, and 7 bases lay outside the gene matches. The CDR3 DNA reads as TGCGCCAGCAGCCCCGGGACTAGCCCCCACGAGCAGTACTTC. This translates into CASSPGTSPHEQYF.

This clonotype was counted between two and nine times. The V and J genes are TRBV20-1 and TRBJ2-7; 11 nucleotides align to TRBD1. Germline V gene data show CDR1 as DFQATT and CDR2 as SNEGSKA (reference sequence). The J segment lost 3 bases and the V segment lost 5 bases, leaving 6 bases of the junction unmatched. CDR3 size: 14 residues. The CDR3 protein is CSALGDRGSYEQYF. For the CDR3, the DNA is TGCAGTGCTCTCGGGGACAGGGGGAGCTACGAGCAGTACTTC.

For the CDR3, the DNA is TGTGCCAGCAGCTTAGATTTCTGGGCTGGGCATAATGAGCAGTTCTTC. Protein product: CASSLDFWAGHNEQFF. This chain connects TRBV11-2 to TRBJ2-1; D unresolved. Germline CDR1 SGHAT, CDR2 FQNNGV. With 0 bases removed from V and 7 bases from J, the gap between germline ends came to 16 bases. The CDR3 sequence is 16 residues long.

CDR3 sequence: CASSATSGSETQYF. The CDR3 DNA reads as TGTGCCAGCAGCGCGACTAGCGGGAGTGAGACCCAGTACTTC. J is TRBJ2-5 and V is TRBV6-5; 12 bases map to TRBD2. The germline V gene has CDR1 MNHEY and CDR2 SVGAGI. The junction had 4 bases not matched to a gene; V was cut back by 6 bases and J by 5 bases. CDR3 length equals 14 residues.

This rearrangement joins TRBV6-5 to TRBJ1-3; no firm D call. Trimming took 0 bases from V and 3 from J, leaving 12 bases between them. Germline V gene lookup returns CDR1 MNHEY and CDR2 SVGAGI. The CDR3 extends over 16 amino acids. In DNA form, the CDR3 reads TGTGCCAGCAGTTACTCCGGCAGTAAATATGGAAACACCATATATTTT. Translated: CASSYSGSKYGNTIYF.

A few counts support this clonotype. The V gene is TRBV18, the J gene TRBJ2-2; no definite D call. The germline V gene encodes CDR1 KGHSH and CDR2 LQKENI. This CDR3 contains 11 residues. Trimming stripped 3 bases from V and 9 bases from J, with 5 bases between. CDR3 loop: CASSPERELFF. Written as DNA, the CDR3 is TGTGCCAGCTCACCGGAGAGGGAGCTGTTTTTT.

The V gene is TRBV12-3 or TRBV12-4, the J gene TRBJ1-1, with 8 bases matching TRBD1. The CDR3 has 14 residues. V gave up 6 bases and J gave up 1 base; unmatched junction bases: 4. The CDR3 sequence: CASSPGQENTEAFF. The CDR3 coding sequence is TGTGCCAGCAGCCCGGGACAGGAGAACACTGAAGCTTTCTTT.

This clonotype was counted ten times or more. This chain joins TRBV7-6 and TRBJ2-3; 9 bases match TRBD2. The CDR3 is 16 amino acids. Germline CDR1 SGHVS, CDR2 FNYEAQ. J gave up 5 bases and V 5 bases, and 11 bases lay outside the gene matches. The CDR3 region has the DNA TGTGCCAGCAGCCCCCGACTAGCGGTCAGCGGAGATACGCAGTATTTT. Translating gives CASSPRLAVSGDTQYF.